A selection of T cell receptor beta chains follows, all from one sample in a study of technical replicates of blood from a handful of donors. Some clones are missing from TCRdb's copy, which holds only in-frame ones; the method was immunoSEQ multiplex PCR. The table includes 98,000 or so clones, 95% detected once. The source material was T cells isolated from PBMCs. These receptors came from a human donor in good health. CDR3s include the opening cysteine and the closing phenylalanine or tryptophan. The D gene is left open where the match is weak. Some rows have no size entry. The others give once, few or many, or a class for an expanded clone.

j_call | clone_size | d_call | cdr3_length | v_call | cdr3_aa | cdr3_nt
TRBJ2-5 | . | . | 17 | TRBV27 | CASSLIPPDGNQETQYF | TGTGCCAGCAGTTTAATTCCGCCCGACGGGAACCAAGAGACCCAGTACTTC
TRBJ1-2 | . | . | 15 | TRBV5-6 | CASSLARGTNYGYTF | TGTGCCAGCAGCTTGGCTAGGGGGACTAACTATGGCTACACCTTC
TRBJ2-2 | . | . | 13 | TRBV28 | CAHEGANTGELFF | TGTGCCCACGAGGGTGCGAACACCGGGGAGCTGTTTTTT
TRBJ1-3 | once | . | 16 | TRBV28 | CASSSSGAAGRNTIYF | TGTGCCAGCAGTTCGTCCGGGGCGGCGGGAAGAAACACCATATATTTT
TRBJ2-2 | . | . | 16 | TRBV10-3 | CAISGYREIHTGELFF | TGTGCCATCAGTGGCTACAGAGAGATACACACCGGGGAGCTGTTTTTT
TRBJ1-4 | few | . | 14 | TRBV27 | CASSLYGGGGKLFF | TGTGCCAGCAGTTTATATGGGGGCGGTGGAAAACTGTTTTTT
TRBJ2-7 | once | TRBD2 | 15 | TRBV28 | CASSLGTSGRRGQYF | TGTGCCAGCAGTTTAGGGACTAGCGGGAGACGGGGGCAGTACTTC
TRBJ1-6 | . | . | 14 | TRBV5-1 | CASRRPGQHSPLHF | TGCGCCAGCCGTCGTCCGGGACAACATTCACCCCTCCACTTT
TRBJ2-3 | . | . | 12 | TRBV6-1 | CASSEVLDTQYF | TGTGCCAGCAGTGAAGTTCTGGATACGCAGTATTTT
TRBJ2-6 | . | . | 15 | TRBV5-5 | CASSFGEAGANVLTF | TGTGCCAGCAGCTTTGGGGAGGCTGGGGCCAACGTCCTGACTTTC
TRBJ2-1 | . | TRBD2 | 17 | TRBV19 | CASSIDGTSGGYNEQFF | TGTGCCAGTAGTATAGATGGGACTAGCGGGGGGTACAATGAGCAGTTCTTC
TRBJ2-7 | . | TRBD2 | 15 | TRBV7-9 | CASSRRGAAGRPLYF | TGTGCCAGCAGCCGCCGGGGCGCAGCGGGACGACCTCTTTACTTC
TRBJ2-1 | . | TRBD2 | 16 | TRBV7-9 | CASSLGSGIRYNEQFF | TGTGCCAGCAGCTTAGGGAGCGGGATCCGCTACAATGAGCAGTTCTTC
TRBJ1-1 | . | . | 16 | TRBV11-2 | CASSLDHGGAVTEAFF | TGTGCCAGCAGCTTAGATCATGGAGGGGCAGTGACTGAAGCTTTCTTT
TRBJ2-7 | . | . | 14 | TRBV19 | CASRAGTGPYEQYF | TGTGCCAGTAGGGCGGGGACGGGCCCCTACGAGCAGTACTTC
TRBJ2-7 | . | TRBD2 | 13 | TRBV5-1 | CASSSREGYEQYF | TGCGCCAGCAGCTCCAGGGAGGGGTACGAGCAGTACTTC
TRBJ2-3 | . | . | 14 | TRBV6-6 | CASSYSTLGDTQYF | TGTGCCAGCAGTTACTCGACGCTAGGAGATACGCAGTATTTT
TRBJ1-1 | . | . | 13 | TRBV11-2 | CASSPRLNTEAFF | TGTGCCAGCAGCCCGCGGTTGAACACTGAAGCTTTCTTT
TRBJ1-2 | few | . | 13 | TRBV7-6 | CASSFSPLYGYTF | TGTGCCAGCAGCTTCTCCCCCCTCTATGGCTACACCTTC
TRBJ1-1 | . | . | 13 | TRBV28 | CASSPRENTEAFF | TGTGCCAGCAGCCCCCGGGAGAACACTGAAGCTTTCTTT
TRBJ1-1 | . | TRBD1 | 16 | TRBV6-5 | CASSYETGWMNTEAFF | TGTGCCAGCAGTTATGAGACAGGGTGGATGAACACTGAAGCTTTCTTT
TRBJ2-1 | once | TRBD2 | 17 | TRBV10-3 | CAISELGGGKTYNEQFF | TGTGCCATCAGTGAGTTAGGCGGGGGGAAAACTTACAATGAGCAGTTCTTC
TRBJ2-1 | . | . | 13 | TRBV7-9 | CASSPRQVDEQFF | TGTGCCAGCAGCCCTCGGCAGGTCGATGAGCAGTTCTTC
TRBJ2-5 | few | . | 15 | TRBV14 | CASSQRIRGQETQYF | TGTGCCAGCAGCCAACGCATTCGGGGCCAAGAGACCCAGTACTTC